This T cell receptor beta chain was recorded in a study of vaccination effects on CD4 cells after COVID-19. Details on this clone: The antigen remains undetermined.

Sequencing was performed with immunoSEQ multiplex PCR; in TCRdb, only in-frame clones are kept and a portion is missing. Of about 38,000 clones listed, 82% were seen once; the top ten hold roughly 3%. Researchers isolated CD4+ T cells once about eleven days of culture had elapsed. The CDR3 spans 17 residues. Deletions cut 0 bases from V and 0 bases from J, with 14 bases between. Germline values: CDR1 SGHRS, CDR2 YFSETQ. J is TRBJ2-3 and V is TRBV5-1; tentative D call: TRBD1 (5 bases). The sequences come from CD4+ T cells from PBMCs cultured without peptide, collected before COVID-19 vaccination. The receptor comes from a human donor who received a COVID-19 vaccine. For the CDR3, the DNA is TGCGCCAGCAGCTTGGGCAGGGTGGGAACTAGCACAGATACGCAGTATTTT. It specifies CASSLGRVGTSTDTQYF.